This note documents a single TCR beta chain sequence. V shed 1 base and J shed 2 bases, with 9 bases lying between them. The CDR3 is made up of 15 amino acids. Germline V gives CDR1 SGHVS, CDR2 FQNEAQ. The entry originates in a study of cytotoxic CD8 clonotypes in ibrutinib-treated CLL. Study-level information: The group held 11 relapsed/refractory and 15 treatment-naive patients, with roughly 17 IGHV unmutated.

The table came from immunoSEQ multiplex PCR; TCRdb's copy has only in-frame clones and leaves some out. The data hold some 120,000 clones, with about 50% observed a single time. This TCR came from a human donor with chronic lymphocytic leukemia. The chain combines TRBV7-8 with TRBJ1-5; the D is unclear. Material: PBMCs, obtained after 24 months of ibrutinib treatment. As DNA, the CDR3 is TGTGCCAGCAGCTTAGACGTTAGGGGCAATCAGCCCCAGCATTTT. Translation gives CASSLDVRGNQPQHF.